Below, 9 T cell receptor beta chains from the same sample are listed, as sequenced in a study of OX40 agonist ivuxolimab in advanced cancers. The data were produced by immunoSEQ multiplex PCR, yet TCRdb's version contains in-frame clones alone and is incomplete. Here the sample spans 65,000 to 70,000 clones, around 87% being singletons. The input for sequencing was CD4+ or CD8+ T cells sorted from blood, taken in a trial of the OX40 agonist ivuxolimab. The source of these receptors is an adult with an advanced solid tumor such as melanoma, head and neck, liver or kidney cancer.

The chain carries TRBV27 and TRBJ1-1; possible D gene TRBD1, 5 bases. Trimming removed 6 bases from V and 5 bases from J, with 16 bases in between. The CDR3 runs 14 residues. CDR1 and CDR2 (germline): MNHEY, SMNVEV (reference sequence). CDR3 sequence reads: CASSPIGGVTEAFF. The CDR3 nucleotides are TGTGCCAGCAGCCCAATTGGGGGAGTGACTGAAGCTTTCTTT.

The chain employs TRBV25-1 and TRBJ1-4; TRBD1 might be the D (6 bases). CDR3 length equals 14 residues. The V gene's germline CDR1 is MGHDK and CDR2 SYGVNS. Trimming shortened V by 6 bases and J by 3 bases, and 11 bases separated the two germline ends. The CDR3, as DNA: TGTGCCAGCAGCACAGGGAGGCCTAATGAAAAACTGTTTTTT. This sequence encodes CASSTGRPNEKLFF.

This clone was counted between two and nine times. The gene calls are TRBV4-1 and TRBJ1-2, with 9 bases matching TRBD1. Germline loops: CDR1 MGHRA, CDR2 YSYEKL. The CDR3 loop spans 16 amino acids. V lost 4 bases and J lost 7; bases outside the gene matches: 13. The CDR3 sequence is CASSPRQGVLWSGYTF. DNA for the CDR3: TGCGCCAGCAGCCCCCGACAGGGGGTGCTATGGTCTGGCTACACCTTC.

The V call is TRBV30, the J call TRBJ2-5, with TRBD2 matching 9 bases. Per germline, CDR1 GTSNPN and CDR2 SVGIG (reference sequence). CDR3 length equals 14 residues. Trimming cost V 8 bases and J 5 bases; bases outside gene matches: 12. CDR3 amino acids: CAEERGERFETQYF. The CDR3 DNA reads TGTGCCGAGGAGCGGGGGGAAAGATTCGAGACCCAGTACTTC.

The V and J genes are TRBV7-9 and TRBJ2-5; possibly TRBD2 for D (5 bases). Germline V gene sequence: CDR1 SEHNR, CDR2 FQNEAQ (reference sequence). Deletions cut 2 bases from V and 4 bases from J, with 17 bases between. There are 16 residues in the CDR3. The CDR3 reads CASSLTASRGGETQYF. The CDR3 nucleotides read TGTGCCAGCAGCTTAACGGCATCCCGAGGAGGAGAGACCCAGTACTTC. Supplemented by reference TRBV7-9 and TRBJ2-5, the full variable domain reads DTGVSQNPRHKITKRGQNVTFRCDPISEHNRLYWYRQTLGQGPEFLTYFQNEAQLEKSRLLSDRFSAERPKGSFSTLEIQRTEQGDSAMYLCASSLTASRGGETQYFGPGTRLLVL.

This chain connects TRBV11-2 to TRBJ2-1; 10 bases fit TRBD1. Germline V gene sequence: CDR1 SGHAT, CDR2 FQNNGV. This CDR3 spans 16 amino acids. V lost 4 bases, J lost 6 bases, and 9 bases stayed unmatched. The CDR3 is CASSWEDRGLGNEQFF. Written as DNA, the CDR3 is TGTGCCAGCAGCTGGGAAGACAGGGGGCTAGGCAATGAGCAGTTCTTC. The whole variable domain, filled in from reference TRBV11-2 and TRBJ2-1, reads EAGVAQSPRYKIIEKRQSVAFWCNPISGHATLYWYQQILGQGPKLLIQFQNNGVVDDSQLPKDRFSAERLKGVDSTLKIQPAKLEDSAVYLCASSWEDRGLGNEQFFGPGTRLTVL.

The chain couples TRBV2 to TRBJ1-4; D is perhaps TRBD1 (6 bases). CDR1 and CDR2 from the germline V gene are SNHLY and FYNNEI. The CDR3 sequence is 14 residues long. The V and J ends lost 8 bases and 6 bases respectively, with 16 bases between them. The CDR3 DNA reads TGTGCCAGCCATCCTATACAGGGTGATGAAAAACTGTTTTTT. It yields the protein CASHPIQGDEKLFF.

The rearrangement uses TRBV15 and TRBJ2-7, with 9 bases aligning to TRBD1. CDR1 and CDR2 (germline): LNHNV, YYDKDF (reference sequence). This CDR3 is built from 13 residues. Trimming removed 5 bases from V and 6 bases from J; junction bases left unmatched: 5. CDR3 in amino acids: CATSVGTGSEQYF. The CDR3 region has the DNA TGTGCCACCAGCGTCGGGACAGGGAGCGAGCAGTACTTC.

V gene TRBV5-6 combines with J gene TRBJ1-1; D remains unclear. The CDR3 is made up of 13 amino acids. The V gene lost 1 base and the J gene lost 4 bases, with 8 bases spanning the gap. The V gene's germline CDR1 is SGHDT and CDR2 YYEEEE. CDR3: CASSLWGVTEAFF. For the CDR3, the DNA is TGTGCCAGCAGCTTGTGGGGTGTCACTGAAGCTTTCTTT. Full variable domain (missing parts from reference TRBV5-6 and TRBJ1-1): DAGVTQSPTHLIKTRGQQVTLRCSPKSGHDTVSWYQQALGQGPQFIFQYYEEEERQRGNFPDRFSGHQFPNYSSELNVNALLLGDSALYLCASSLWGVTEAFFGQGTRLTVV.